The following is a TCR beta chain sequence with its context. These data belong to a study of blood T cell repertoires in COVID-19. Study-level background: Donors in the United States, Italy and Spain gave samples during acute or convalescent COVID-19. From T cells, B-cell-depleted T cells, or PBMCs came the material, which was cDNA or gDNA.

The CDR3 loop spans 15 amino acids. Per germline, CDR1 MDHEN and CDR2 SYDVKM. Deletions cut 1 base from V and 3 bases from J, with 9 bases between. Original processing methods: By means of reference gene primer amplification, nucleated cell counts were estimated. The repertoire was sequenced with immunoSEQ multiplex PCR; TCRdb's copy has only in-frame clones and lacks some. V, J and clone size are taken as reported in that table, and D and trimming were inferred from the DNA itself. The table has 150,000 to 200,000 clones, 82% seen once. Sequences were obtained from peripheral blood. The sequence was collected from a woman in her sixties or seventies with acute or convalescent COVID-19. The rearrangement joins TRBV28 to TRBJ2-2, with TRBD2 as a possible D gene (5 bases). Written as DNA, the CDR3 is TGTGCCAGCAGTTTATTTCGGGGTTACACCGGGGAGCTGTTTTTT. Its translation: CASSLFRGYTGELFF. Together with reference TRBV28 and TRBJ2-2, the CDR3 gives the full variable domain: DVKVTQSSRYLVKRTGEKVFLECVQDMDHENMFWYRQDPGLGLRLIYFSYDVKMKEKGDIPEGYSVSREKKERFSLILESASTNQTSMYLCASSLFRGYTGELFFGEGSRLTVL.